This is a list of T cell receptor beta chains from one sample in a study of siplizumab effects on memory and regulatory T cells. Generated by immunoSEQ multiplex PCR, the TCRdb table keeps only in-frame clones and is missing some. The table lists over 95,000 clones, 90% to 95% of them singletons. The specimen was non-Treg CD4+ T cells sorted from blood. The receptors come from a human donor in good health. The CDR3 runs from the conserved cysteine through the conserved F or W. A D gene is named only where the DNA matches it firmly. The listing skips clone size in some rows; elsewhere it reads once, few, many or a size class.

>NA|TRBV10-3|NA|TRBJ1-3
CAISRERGNTIYF
TGTGCCATCAGTCGGGAGCGGGGAAACACCATATATTTT
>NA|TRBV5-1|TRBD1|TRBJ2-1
CASSLALGDRVYNEQFF
TGCGCCAGCAGCTTGGCCCTCGGGGACAGGGTCTACAATGAGCAGTTCTTC
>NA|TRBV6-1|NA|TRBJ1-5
CASSEGSWGNQPQHF
TGTGCCAGCAGTGAAGGTTCTTGGGGGAATCAGCCCCAGCATTTT
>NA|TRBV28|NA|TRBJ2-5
CASRETRGGQETQYF
TGTGCCAGCCGCGAGACTAGGGGAGGCCAAGAGACCCAGTACTTC
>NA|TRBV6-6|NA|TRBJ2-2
CATCDYRNTGELFF
TGTGCCACCTGCGACTACAGGAACACCGGGGAGCTGTTTTTT
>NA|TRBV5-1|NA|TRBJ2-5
CASSLEGEETQYF
TGCGCCAGCAGCTTGGAGGGCGAGGAGACCCAGTACTTC
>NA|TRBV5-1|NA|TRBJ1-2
CASSLEGDYGYTF
TGCGCCAGCAGCTTGGAGGGGGATTATGGCTACACCTTC
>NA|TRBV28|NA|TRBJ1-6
CASRTGQGNSPLHF
TGTGCCAGCAGAACGGGACAAGGGAATTCACCCCTCCACTTT
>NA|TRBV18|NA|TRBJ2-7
CASSPSGQPQYF
TGTGCCAGCTCACCTTCTGGACAGCCGCAGTACTTC
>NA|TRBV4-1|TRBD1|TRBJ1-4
CASSQERTGVEKLFF
TGCGCCAGCAGCCAAGAACGAACAGGGGTTGAAAAACTGTTTTTT
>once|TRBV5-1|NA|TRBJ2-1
CASSLEGRGHNEQFF
TGCGCCAGCAGCTTGGAGGGGAGGGGGCACAATGAGCAGTTCTTC
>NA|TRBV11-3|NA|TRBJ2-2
CASSPHGATGELFF
TGTGCCAGCAGCCCACACGGGGCCACCGGGGAGCTGTTTTTT
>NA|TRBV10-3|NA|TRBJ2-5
CAISDDQVQETQYF
TGTGCCATCAGTGACGATCAGGTCCAAGAGACCCAGTACTTC
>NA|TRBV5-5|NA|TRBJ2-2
CASSLRWNTGELFF
TGTGCCAGCAGCTTAAGGTGGAACACCGGGGAGCTGTTTTTT
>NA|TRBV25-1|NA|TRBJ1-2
CASSELANYGYTF
TGTGCCAGCAGTGAATTGGCAAACTATGGCTACACCTTC
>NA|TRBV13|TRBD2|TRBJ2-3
CASSLGLAGGSTDTQYF
TGTGCCAGCAGCTTAGGTCTAGCGGGGGGAAGCACAGATACGCAGTATTTT
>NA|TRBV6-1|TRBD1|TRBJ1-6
CASSKGTGNFYNSPLHF
TGTGCCAGCAGTAAAGGGACAGGGAACTTTTATAATTCACCCCTCCACTTT
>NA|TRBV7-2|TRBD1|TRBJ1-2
CASSLNPTGSYANYGYTF
TGTGCCAGCAGCTTAAATCCGACAGGGTCCTATGCTAACTATGGCTACACCTTC
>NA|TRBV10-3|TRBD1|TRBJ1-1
CAISQFGQGDAFF
TGTGCCATCAGCCAATTCGGACAGGGGGACGCTTTCTTT
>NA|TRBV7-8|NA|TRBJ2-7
CASSLSPPNYEQYF
TGTGCCAGCAGCCTATCCCCCCCTAACTACGAGCAGTACTTC
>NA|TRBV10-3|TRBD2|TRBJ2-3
CAISEGLATTDTQYF
TGTGCCATCAGTGAGGGACTAGCGACGACAGATACGCAGTATTTT
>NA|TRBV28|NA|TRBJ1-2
CASSLLVTTDYGYTF
TGTGCCAGCAGTTTATTAGTAACGACGGACTATGGCTACACCTTC
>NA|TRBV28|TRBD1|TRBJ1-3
CASSDRGLNTIYF
TGTGCCAGCAGCGACAGGGGACTTAACACCATATATTTT
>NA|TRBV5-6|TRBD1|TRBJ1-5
CASSLLDRDDQPQHF
TGTGCCAGCAGCTTGTTAGACAGGGACGATCAGCCCCAGCATTTT
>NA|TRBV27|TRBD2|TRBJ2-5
CASSLIAGEQETQYF
TGTGCCAGCAGTTTAATAGCGGGGGAACAAGAGACCCAGTACTTC
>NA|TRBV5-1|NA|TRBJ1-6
CASSLGDGYSPLHF
TGCGCCAGCAGCTTGGGAGACGGATATTCACCCCTCCACTTT
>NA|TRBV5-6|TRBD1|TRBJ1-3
CASSTRGPGNTIYF
TGTGCCAGCAGCACCAGGGGGCCTGGAAACACCATATATTTT
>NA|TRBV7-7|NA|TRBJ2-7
CASSSSGQRYEQYF
TGTGCCAGCAGCTCCTCCGGACAGCGCTACGAGCAGTACTTC
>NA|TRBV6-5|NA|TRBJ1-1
CASSYSTVNTEAFF
TGTGCCAGCAGTTACTCGACAGTGAACACTGAAGCTTTCTTT
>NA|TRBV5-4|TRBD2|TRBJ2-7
CASSLNSRGDLF
TGTGCCAGCAGCTTGAATTCACGGGGGGACCTTTTC
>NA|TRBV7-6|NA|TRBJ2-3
CASSLLQDTQYF
TGTGCCAGCAGCCTACTACAGGATACGCAGTATTTT
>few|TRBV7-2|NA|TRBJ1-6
CASSSVGTNSPLHF
TGTGCCAGCAGCTCAGTCGGGACCAATTCACCCCTCCACTTT
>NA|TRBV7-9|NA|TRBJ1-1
CASSLQAMNTEAFF
TGTGCCAGCAGCTTACAGGCCATGAACACTGAAGCTTTCTTT
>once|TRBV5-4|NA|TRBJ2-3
CASTRGGGGTDTQYF
TGTGCCAGCACCCGCGGAGGGGGAGGCACAGATACGCAGTATTTT
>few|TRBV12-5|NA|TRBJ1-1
CASGRNTEAFF
TGTGCTAGTGGCCGGAACACTGAAGCTTTCTTT
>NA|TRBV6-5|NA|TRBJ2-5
CASSPKAGFQETQYF
TGTGCCAGCAGTCCTAAGGCGGGGTTCCAAGAGACCCAGTACTTC
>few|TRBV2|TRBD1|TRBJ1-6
CASSTGTGGSPLHF
TGTGCCAGCAGTACCGGGACAGGGGGTTCACCCCTCCACTTT
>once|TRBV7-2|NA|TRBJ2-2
CASSYLGLYGGELFF
TGTGCCAGCAGCTATCTCGGCCTCTACGGCGGGGAGCTGTTTTTT
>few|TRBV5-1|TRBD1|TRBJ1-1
CASTNRGGTEAFF
TGCGCCAGCACAAACAGGGGAGGCACTGAAGCTTTCTTT
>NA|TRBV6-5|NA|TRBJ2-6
CASSYPGRSGANVLTF
TGTGCCAGCAGTTACCCCGGGCGTTCTGGGGCCAACGTCCTGACTTTC
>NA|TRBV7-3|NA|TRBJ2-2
CASSLALTGELFF
TGTGCCAGCAGCTTAGCGTTAACCGGGGAGCTGTTTTTT
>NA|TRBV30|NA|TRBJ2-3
CAWGRGLTDTQYF
TGTGCCTGGGGAAGAGGGCTCACAGATACGCAGTATTTT
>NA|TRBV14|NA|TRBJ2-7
CASSRAHSSYEQYF
TGTGCCAGCAGCCGAGCTCATAGCTCCTACGAGCAGTACTTC
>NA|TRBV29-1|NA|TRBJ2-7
CSVGSRLTYEQYF
TGCAGCGTTGGATCGCGACTAACCTACGAGCAGTACTTC
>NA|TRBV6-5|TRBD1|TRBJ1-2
CASSLFGTGVGGGYTF
TGTGCCAGCAGTTTGTTCGGGACAGGAGTAGGAGGTGGCTACACCTTC
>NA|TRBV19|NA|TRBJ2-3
CASSIRTGTDTQYF
TGTGCCAGTAGTATCCGGACTGGCACAGATACGCAGTATTTT
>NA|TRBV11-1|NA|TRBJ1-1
CASSLRRGTEAFF
TGTGCCAGCAGCTTGAGAAGGGGCACTGAAGCTTTCTTT
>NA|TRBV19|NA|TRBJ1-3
CASSTNQDNTIYF
TGTGCCAGTAGTACGAATCAGGACAACACCATATATTTT
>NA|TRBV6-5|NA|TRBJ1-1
CASSYGPYGMGTEAFF
TGTGCCAGCAGTTACGGCCCCTACGGGATGGGCACTGAAGCTTTCTTT
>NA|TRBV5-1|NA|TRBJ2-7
CASSLALGLYEQYF
TGCGCCAGCAGCTTGGCCCTGGGGCTCTACGAGCAGTACTTC
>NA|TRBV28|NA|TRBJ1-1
CASSISKWGTENTEAFF
TGTGCCAGCAGTATCAGTAAGTGGGGGACGGAGAACACTGAAGCTTTCTTT
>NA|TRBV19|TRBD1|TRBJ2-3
CASSPGQSTDTQYF
TGTGCCAGTAGTCCGGGACAGAGCACAGATACGCAGTATTTT
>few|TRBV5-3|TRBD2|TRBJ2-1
CARSLFDTGGARVEDEQFF
TGTGCCAGAAGCTTGTTCGATACGGGAGGAGCTCGGGTGGAAGATGAGCAGTTCTTC